This T cell receptor beta chain was identified during a study of regulatory T cells in long-lasting Graves disease (dated by TCRdb to the early 2020s). Regarding the complete study: Persistent Graves' disease meant more than 5 years of antithyroid drug treatment with TSH receptor autoantibodies that stayed positive. A total of around 35 samples underwent TCR sequencing, from about 13 patients with persistent Graves' disease and some 20 patients with newly diagnosed Graves' disease. On average, persistent Graves' disease patients in the clinical cohort had been on antithyroid drugs for around 9.5 years. Patients with persistent Graves' disease were compared with patients with newly diagnosed Graves' disease using TCR sequencing and RNA sequencing of peripheral blood. The study was registered as a clinical trial and conducted in China. General findings and caveats noted by the study authors: The small sample size was acknowledged by the authors as a limitation that may reduce accuracy. Compared with newly diagnosed patients, patients with persistent Graves' disease had lower TCR Shannon entropy and fewer highly expanded clones, which suggests clonal expansion. TRBV28, TRBJ1-2 and TRBJ2-5 were preferentially used in persistent disease, while TRBV20-1 and TRBJ2-1 were favored in newly diagnosed disease. A larger number of public clonotypes was shared among persistent patients (around 2,700) than among newly diagnosed patients (around 890). Sequencing and analysis were restricted to the TCR beta chain. Only peripheral blood was studied, because thyroid tissue, the primary lesion, was inaccessible.

This clonotype was found a few times. There is no known antigen for this receptor. No much larger clone is present one base from it, and per-base qualities are unavailable. In the paper's terms, the time point label means: persistent/refractory GD, antithyroid drugs over 5 years with positive TRAb. For both TCR sequencing and RNA sequencing, RNA was extracted from PBMCs using TRIzol. The diagnosis of Graves' disease was made according to American Thyroid Association guidelines. The patients came from an endocrinology department in Xi'an, China. Each patient gave approximately 10 milliliters of peripheral blood, collected in an EDTA anticoagulant tube. Ficoll Paque Plus density gradient separation was used to isolate PBMCs, and no additional T cell sorting was done. An Agilent 2100 Bioanalyzer and agarose gel were used to check RNA quality, while a NanoDrop 2000 measured RNA concentration. V loses 7 bases of germline sequence and J loses 3 bases, and the interval between the two ends is 6 bases. The germline V gene yields MRHNA for CDR1 and SNTAGT for CDR2. The CDR3 runs 12 residues from the cysteine to the phenylalanine. Only CDR3 DNA remains: 36 bases, in frame from the first base.

Library construction relied on multiplex PCR. Sequencing was carried out with an Illumina HiSeq 4000. iRepertoire HTBI primers and Arm-PCR amplification of CDR3 regions were used to construct TCR beta libraries. Before sequencing, the PCR products went through gel purification. The source study handled its data this way. Across samples, some 62 TRBV and 15 or so TRBJ segments were identified and used for gene usage analysis of CDR3 amino acid clonotypes. Filtered high-quality paired reads were merged into contigs using COPE and FqMerger. BLAST was used to align contigs to IMGT TRBV, TRBD and TRBJ reference genes, and CDR3 was defined according to IMGT. Clonotypes above 0.1% frequency were classified as highly expanded clones. Shannon entropy was used to measure repertoire diversity, and the Gini coefficient was used to measure V-J evenness. A clonotype was considered public if more than one individual shared it. The public reads were run again by TCRdb, first through fastp at Q25 and then through MiXCR, and only productive beta chains were kept. Identical CDR3 proteins give one entry, which carries the most common genes and DNA. The V and J calls come from TCRdb's annotation, not from the publication. The sample table shows roughly 400,000 distinct CDR3 sequences, and 21% are seen once. The ten biggest clones cover around an eighth of the sample.

Sequenced here: peripheral blood mononuclear cells (PBMCs), sampled when the disease was refractory, from a patient treated with antithyroid drugs. The chain employs TRBV6-4 and TRBJ2-2, with TRBD2 tentatively as D gene (5 bases match). This receptor was identified in a female donor with Graves disease. CDR3 reads: CASNSDTGELFF. The DNA reads as follows: TGTGCCAGCAATAGCGACACCGGGGAGCTGTTTTTT.